This record covers a single T cell receptor beta chain. Its antigen is still unknown. All CD8+ T cell subsets were sorted in triplicate at fewer than 350,000 cells each. TRB cDNA was prepared as libraries by UMI-labeled 5' RACE. TCRdb reworked the 5' RACE reads into one entry per CDR3 protein, no DNA. This listing includes tens of thousands of distinct CDR3 sequences. This entry comes from a study of CXCR3-negative and CXCR3-positive naive CD8 T cells. Study-wide results and limits: Greater hydrophobicity was found in TRB CDR3s of CXCR3-positive naive cells than of CXCR3-negative naive cells.

Germline CDR1 and CDR2: SQVTM and ANQGSEA. The CDR3 is 12 amino acids. Material for sequencing was naive CXCR3- CD8+ T cells from blood. Subset specified: CD45RO-CCR7+CD27+CD95- naive CD8+ T cells lacking CXCR3 (TNR3-). This rearrangement joins TRBV29-1 to TRBJ2-1; the TCRdb call, TRBD2, lacks DNA for checking. This sequence originates from a human donor in good health. Some clones in this sample may be carry-over from other donors' samples. CDR3 sequence reads: CSVLLTSSEQFF.